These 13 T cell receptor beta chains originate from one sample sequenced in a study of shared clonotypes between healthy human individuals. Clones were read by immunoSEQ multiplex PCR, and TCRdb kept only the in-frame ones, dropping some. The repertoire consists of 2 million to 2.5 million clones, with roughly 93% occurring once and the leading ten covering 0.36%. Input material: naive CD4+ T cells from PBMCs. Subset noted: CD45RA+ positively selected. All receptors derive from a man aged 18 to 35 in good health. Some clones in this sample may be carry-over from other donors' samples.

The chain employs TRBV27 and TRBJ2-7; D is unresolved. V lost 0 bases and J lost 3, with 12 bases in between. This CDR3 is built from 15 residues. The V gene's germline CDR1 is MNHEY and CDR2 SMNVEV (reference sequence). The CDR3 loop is CASSLSGSRIYEQYF. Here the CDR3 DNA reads TGTGCCAGCAGTTTATCGGGGTCCCGAATCTACGAGCAGTACTTC.

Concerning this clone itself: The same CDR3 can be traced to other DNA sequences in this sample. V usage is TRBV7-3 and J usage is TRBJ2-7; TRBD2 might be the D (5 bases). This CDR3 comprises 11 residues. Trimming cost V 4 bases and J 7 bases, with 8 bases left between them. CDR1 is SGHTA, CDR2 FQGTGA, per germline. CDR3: CASSSGGEQYF. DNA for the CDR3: TGTGCCAGCAGCTCAGGAGGTGAGCAGTACTTC.

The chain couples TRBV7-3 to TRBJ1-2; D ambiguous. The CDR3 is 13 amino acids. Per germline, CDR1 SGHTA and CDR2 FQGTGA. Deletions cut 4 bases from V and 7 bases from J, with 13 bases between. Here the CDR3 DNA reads TGTGCCAGCAGCTCCCAGGCGGCCGGTGGCTACACCTTC. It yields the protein CASSSQAAGGYTF.

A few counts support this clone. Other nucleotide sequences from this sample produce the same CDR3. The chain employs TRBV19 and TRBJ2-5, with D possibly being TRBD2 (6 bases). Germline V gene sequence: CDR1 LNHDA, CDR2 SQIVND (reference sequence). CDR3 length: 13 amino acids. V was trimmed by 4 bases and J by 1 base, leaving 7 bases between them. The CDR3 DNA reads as TGTGCCAGTAGTAAGGGACTCCAAGAGACCCAGTACTTC. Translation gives CASSKGLQETQYF.

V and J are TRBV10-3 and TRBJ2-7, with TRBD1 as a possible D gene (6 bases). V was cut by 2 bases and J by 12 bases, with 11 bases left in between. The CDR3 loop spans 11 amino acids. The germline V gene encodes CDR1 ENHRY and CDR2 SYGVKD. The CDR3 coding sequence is TGTGCCATCAGTGAGGCAGGGGTCGCGTACTTC. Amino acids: CAISEAGVAYF.

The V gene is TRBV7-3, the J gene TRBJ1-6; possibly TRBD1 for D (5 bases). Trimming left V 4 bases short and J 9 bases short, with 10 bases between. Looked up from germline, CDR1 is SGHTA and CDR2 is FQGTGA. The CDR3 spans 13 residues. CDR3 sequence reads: CASSWLRGSPLHF. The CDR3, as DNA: TGTGCCAGCAGCTGGCTTAGGGGTTCACCCCTCCACTTT.

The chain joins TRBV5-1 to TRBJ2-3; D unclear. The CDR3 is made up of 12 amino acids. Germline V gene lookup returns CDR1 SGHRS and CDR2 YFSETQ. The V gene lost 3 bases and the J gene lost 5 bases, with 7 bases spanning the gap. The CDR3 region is CASSWNKDTQYF. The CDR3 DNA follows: TGCGCCAGCAGCTGGAATAAAGATACGCAGTATTTT.

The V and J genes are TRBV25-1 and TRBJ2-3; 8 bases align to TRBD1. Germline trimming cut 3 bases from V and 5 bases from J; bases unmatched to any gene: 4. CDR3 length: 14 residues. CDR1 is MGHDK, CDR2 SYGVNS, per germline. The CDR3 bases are TGTGCCAGCAGTGATTCAGGGGGCTTAGATACGCAGTATTTT. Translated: CASSDSGGLDTQYF.

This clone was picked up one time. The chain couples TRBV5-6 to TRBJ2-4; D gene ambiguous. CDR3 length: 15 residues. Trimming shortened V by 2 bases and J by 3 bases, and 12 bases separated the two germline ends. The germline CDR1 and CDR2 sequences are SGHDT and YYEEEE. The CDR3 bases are TGTGCCAGCAGCTTAAGGATGACGGACAAAAACATTCAGTACTTC. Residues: CASSLRMTDKNIQYF.

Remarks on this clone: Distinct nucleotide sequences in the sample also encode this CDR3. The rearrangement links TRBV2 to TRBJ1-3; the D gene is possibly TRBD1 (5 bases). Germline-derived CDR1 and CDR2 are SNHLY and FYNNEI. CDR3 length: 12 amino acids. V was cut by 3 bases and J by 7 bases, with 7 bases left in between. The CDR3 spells CASSDRANTIYF. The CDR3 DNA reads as TGTGCCAGCAGTGACAGGGCTAACACCATATATTTT.

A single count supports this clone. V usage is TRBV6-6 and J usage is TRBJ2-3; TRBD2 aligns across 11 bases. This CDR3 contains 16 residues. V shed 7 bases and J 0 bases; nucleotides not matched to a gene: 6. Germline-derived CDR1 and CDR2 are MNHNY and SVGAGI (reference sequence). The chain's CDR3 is CASTPRTSGSTDTQYF. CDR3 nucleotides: TGTGCCAGCACACCCCGGACTAGCGGGAGCACAGATACGCAGTATTTT.

CDR3 protein: CASSNRAIDEQYF. The DNA for the CDR3 is TGTGCCAGTAGTAACAGGGCCATTGACGAGCAGTACTTC. This rearrangement joins TRBV19 to TRBJ2-7; possibly TRBD1 for D (6 bases). From germline, CDR1 is LNHDA and CDR2 SQIVND (reference sequence). CDR3 length: 13 residues. Trimming took off 4 bases at V and 5 bases at J, with 12 bases between the two ends. Full variable domain (missing parts from reference TRBV19 and TRBJ2-7): DGGITQSPKYLFRKEGQNVTLSCEQNLNHDAMYWYRQDPGQGLRLIYYSQIVNDFQKGDIAEGYSVSREKKESFPLTVTSAQKNPTAFYLCASSNRAIDEQYFGPGTRLTVT.

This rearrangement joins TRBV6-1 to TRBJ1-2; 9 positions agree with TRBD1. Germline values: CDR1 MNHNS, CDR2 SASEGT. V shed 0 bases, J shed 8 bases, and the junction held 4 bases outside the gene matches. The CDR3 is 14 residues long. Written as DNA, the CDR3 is TGTGCCAGCAGTGAAGCGACAGGGGGTTGGGGCTACACCTTC. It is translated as CASSEATGGWGYTF.